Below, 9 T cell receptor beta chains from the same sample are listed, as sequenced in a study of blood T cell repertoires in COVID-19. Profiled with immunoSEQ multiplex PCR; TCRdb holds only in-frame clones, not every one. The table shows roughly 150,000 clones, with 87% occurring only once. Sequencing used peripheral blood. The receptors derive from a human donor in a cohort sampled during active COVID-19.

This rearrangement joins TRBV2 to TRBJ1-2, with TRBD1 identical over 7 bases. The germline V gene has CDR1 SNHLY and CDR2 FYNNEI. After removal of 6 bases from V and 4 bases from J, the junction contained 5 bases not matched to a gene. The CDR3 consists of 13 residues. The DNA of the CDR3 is TGTGCCAGCAGCGGGACAGAAGGCTATGGCTACACCTTC. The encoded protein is CASSGTEGYGYTF.

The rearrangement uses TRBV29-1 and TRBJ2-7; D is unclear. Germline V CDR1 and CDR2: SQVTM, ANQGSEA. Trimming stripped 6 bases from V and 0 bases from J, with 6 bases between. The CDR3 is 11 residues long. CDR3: CSVLHSYEQYF. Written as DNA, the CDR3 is TGCAGCGTACTTCACTCCTACGAGCAGTACTTC.

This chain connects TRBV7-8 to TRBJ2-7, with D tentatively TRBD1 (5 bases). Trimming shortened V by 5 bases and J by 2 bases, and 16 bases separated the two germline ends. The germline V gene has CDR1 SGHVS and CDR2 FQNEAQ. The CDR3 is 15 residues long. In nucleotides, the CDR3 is TGTGCCAGCAGCCCACAGGTGCAGGTCCCCTACGAGCAGTACTTC. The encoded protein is CASSPQVQVPYEQYF.

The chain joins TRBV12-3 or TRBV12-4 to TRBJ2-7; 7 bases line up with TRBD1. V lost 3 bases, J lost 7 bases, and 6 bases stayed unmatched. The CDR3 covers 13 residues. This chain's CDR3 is CASSFRQGDEQYF. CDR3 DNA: TGTGCCAGCAGTTTTCGGCAGGGGGATGAGCAGTACTTC.

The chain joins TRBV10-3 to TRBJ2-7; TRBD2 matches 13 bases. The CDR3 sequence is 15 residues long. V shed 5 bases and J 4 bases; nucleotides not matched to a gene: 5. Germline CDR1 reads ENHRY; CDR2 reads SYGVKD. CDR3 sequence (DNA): TGTGCCATCAGTCCCGGGACTAGCGGGACGTACGAGCAGTACTTC. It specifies CAISPGTSGTYEQYF.

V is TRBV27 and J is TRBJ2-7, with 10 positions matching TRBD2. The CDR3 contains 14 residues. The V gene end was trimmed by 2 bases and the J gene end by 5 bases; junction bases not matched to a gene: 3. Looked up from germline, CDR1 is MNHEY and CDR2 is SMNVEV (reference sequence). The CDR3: CASSLKREGDEQYF. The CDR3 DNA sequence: TGTGCCAGCAGTTTAAAGCGGGAGGGTGACGAGCAGTACTTC.

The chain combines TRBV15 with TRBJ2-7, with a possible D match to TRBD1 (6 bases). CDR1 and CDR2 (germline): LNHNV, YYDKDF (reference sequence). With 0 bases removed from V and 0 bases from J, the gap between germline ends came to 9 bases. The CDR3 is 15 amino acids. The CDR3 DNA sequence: TGTGCCACCAGCAGAGAAAGGGACAACTCCTACGAGCAGTACTTC. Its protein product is CATSRERDNSYEQYF.

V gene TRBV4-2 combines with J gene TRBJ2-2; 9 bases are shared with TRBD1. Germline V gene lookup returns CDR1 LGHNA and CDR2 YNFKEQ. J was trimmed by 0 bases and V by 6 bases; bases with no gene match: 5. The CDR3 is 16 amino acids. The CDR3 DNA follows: TGTGCCAGCAGTTCCCGGACAGGGGCGAACACCGGGGAGCTGTTTTTT. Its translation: CASSSRTGANTGELFF.

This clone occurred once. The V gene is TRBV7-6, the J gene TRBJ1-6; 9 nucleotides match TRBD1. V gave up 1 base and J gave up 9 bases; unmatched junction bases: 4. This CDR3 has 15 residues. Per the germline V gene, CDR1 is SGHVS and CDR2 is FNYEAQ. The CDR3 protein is CASSLGGTGSSPLHF. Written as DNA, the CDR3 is TGTGCCAGCAGCTTAGGGGGGACAGGGAGTTCACCCCTCCACTTT.